These T cell receptor beta chains were read from a single sample in a study of cytomegalovirus exposure and HLA in healthy donors. Using immunoSEQ multiplex PCR, the repertoire was profiled, and TCRdb retains in-frame clones only, with some absent. The data show 130,000 to 150,000 clones, about 64% seen once. Source material: PBMCs. The receptors originated from a man in his 60s in good health and CMV-seronegative. Each CDR3 is given with its conserved first and last residue. The order of the fields is V gene, CDR3 protein.

V: TRBV28; CDR3: CATRVASDTQYF
V: TRBV21-1; CDR3: CASSKRGTGQETQYF
V: TRBV30; CDR3: CAWARDRGLYSPLHF
V: TRBV6-5; CDR3: CASSYSGASIQPQHF
V: TRBV29-1; CDR3: CSVGAGAVEAFF
V: TRBV28; CDR3: CASCAGVAYEQYF
V: TRBV2; CDR3: CASRKGQGGTEAFF
V: TRBV6-5; CDR3: CASSEVGESYGYTF
V: TRBV5-6; CDR3: CASSTSGRAGYEQYF
V: TRBV19; CDR3: CASMAQGFVGDTQYF
V: TRBV19; CDR3: CASSPAGASGNSSYEQYF
V: TRBV6-5; CDR3: CATGPPYEQYF
V: TRBV2; CDR3: CASILFYETSSSTDTQYF
V: TRBV19; CDR3: CASSMFRDRGSYEQYF
V: TRBV27; CDR3: CASSLGTHNEKLFF
V: TRBV6-5; CDR3: CASSERGSYYEQYF
V: TRBV6-5; CDR3: CASSRGTNQPQHF
V: TRBV2; CDR3: CASMASDSNQPQHF
V: TRBV27; CDR3: CASTPDFSYNEQFF
V: TRBV2; CDR3: CASSDQGYDQPQHF
V: TRBV5-1; CDR3: CASSLTNTGAGELFF
V: TRBV5-1; CDR3: CASSLAAGLHGDEQYF
V: TRBV5-1; CDR3: CASSFGETDTQYF